Each of the 23 T cell receptor beta chains below was sequenced from the same sample in a study of control samples from healthy donors and cancer patients. Some clones are missing from TCRdb's copy, which holds only in-frame ones; the method was immunoSEQ multiplex PCR. The table shows about 63,000 clones, with approximately 85% occurring only once. Sample: blood. The receptors shown here come from a man between 40 and 49 years old in good health.

This sequence joins TRBV27 and TRBJ1-1, with 10 bases fitting TRBD1. Unmatched junction bases numbered 2, after V lost 6 bases and J lost 4 bases. The CDR3 has 13 amino acids. Germline V gene lookup returns CDR1 MNHEY and CDR2 SMNVEV (reference sequence). For the CDR3, the DNA is TGTGCCAGCAGGGACAGGGGGTTCACTGAAGCTTTCTTT. It encodes CASRDRGFTEAFF.

This sequence joins TRBV5-1 and TRBJ1-3, with unresolved D. Trimming left V 0 bases short and J 4 bases short, with 14 bases between. Germline CDR1 and CDR2: SGHRS and YFSETQ. CDR3 length: 16 residues. The CDR3 region is CASSLDVLGYGNTIYF. For the CDR3, the DNA is TGCGCCAGCAGCTTGGATGTCTTAGGGTACGGAAACACCATATATTTT.

The rearrangement joins TRBV4-1 to TRBJ1-1; D is unclear. In germline, CDR1 is MGHRA, CDR2 YSYEKL. The V and J ends lost 3 bases and 4 bases respectively, with 12 bases between them. This CDR3 region has 14 residues. The CDR3 coding sequence is TGCGCCAGCAGCCAGGGGTGGAGCGGCACTGAAGCTTTCTTT. Translated: CASSQGWSGTEAFF.

V is TRBV19 and J is TRBJ2-5; 8 bases agree with TRBD1. This CDR3 has 16 residues. V lost 3 bases and J lost 5; bases outside the gene matches: 11. Germline V CDR1 and CDR2: LNHDA, SQIVND (reference sequence). In DNA, the CDR3 is TGTGCCAGTAGTATTTCAGCGCAGGGGGCGGGGGAGACCCAGTACTTC. It translates to CASSISAQGAGETQYF.

J is TRBJ2-7 and V is TRBV30; 9 bases align to TRBD1. Trimming took 4 bases from V and 6 from J; bases not matched to a gene: 7. The CDR3 covers 13 residues. Germline V lookup: CDR1 GTSNPN, CDR2 SVGIG (reference sequence). The CDR3 sequence: CAWTGTGRTEQYF. CDR3 nucleotide sequence: TGTGCCTGGACCGGGACAGGGAGGACCGAGCAGTACTTC.

CDR3 bases: TGTGCCAGCTCACCGGGACCTGCCGGGCAGTACTTC. This sequence encodes CASSPGPAGQYF. The V and J genes are TRBV18 and TRBJ2-7; D could derive from TRBD1 or TRBD2 (5 bases each). CDR1 and CDR2 from the germline V gene are KGHSH and LQKENI. The length of the CDR3 is 12 residues. V gave up 3 bases and J gave up 9 bases, with 12 bases separating them.

The chain is built from TRBV3-1 (or the pseudogene TRBV3-2) and TRBJ2-3; 11 bases align to TRBD2. The CDR3 consists of 20 residues. Germline trimming cut 1 base from V and 3 bases from J; bases unmatched to any gene: 15. CDR1 is LGHDT, CDR2 YNNKEL, per germline (reference sequence). Written as DNA, the CDR3 is TGTGCCAGCAGCCAAGTGTTTCACCCACGCACTAGCGGGAGTACAGATACGCAGTATTTT. Protein sequence: CASSQVFHPRTSGSTDTQYF.

CDR3 nucleotide sequence: TGTGCCAGCAGTTACGAACCCCGCAGGGGCGTTGAGGAAGAGACCCAGTACTTC. It codes for CASSYEPRRGVEEETQYF. The rearrangement links TRBV6-2 or TRBV6-3 to TRBJ2-5; tentative D call: TRBD1 (6 bases). Germline CDR1 is MNHEY and CDR2 is SVGEGT. The V gene lost 2 bases and the J gene lost 3 bases, with 22 bases spanning the gap. The CDR3 length is 18 residues.

The chain has TRBV2 and TRBJ2-1, with D possibly being TRBD2 (5 bases). CDR1 and CDR2 from the germline V gene are SNHLY and FYNNEI. CDR3 length: 16 residues. Trimming took 4 bases from V and 3 from J, leaving 16 bases between them. CDR3 sequence (DNA): TGTGCCAGCAGTGCCGCTCAGAGGGCCGACTACAATGAGCAGTTCTTC. Translating gives CASSAAQRADYNEQFF.

The chain employs TRBV30 and TRBJ1-1; D perhaps matches TRBD1 (5 bases). The germline V and J ends were trimmed by 4 bases and 6 bases, with 18 bases remaining between them. The CDR3 runs 14 residues. Germline lookup yields CDR1 GTSNPN and CDR2 SVGIG (reference sequence). The CDR3 bases are TGTGCCTGGATCAACCCAGGGAGGTGGCCTGAAGCTTTCTTT. It specifies CAWINPGRWPEAFF.

Comment on this clone: The sample contains more than one DNA sequence encoding this CDR3. The chain recombines TRBV5-1 with TRBJ1-2, with 8 nucleotides matching TRBD1. Germline assignment: CDR1 SGHRS and CDR2 YFSETQ. This CDR3 is 13 amino acids long. The junction had 7 bases not matched to a gene; V was cut back by 4 bases and J by 8 bases. Written as DNA, the CDR3 is TGCGCCAGCAGCCTCGGACAGGGCTGGGGCTACACCTTC. Its protein is CASSLGQGWGYTF.

This chain links TRBV2 with TRBJ1-6; possibly TRBD1 for D (5 bases). Germline values: CDR1 SNHLY, CDR2 FYNNEI. V lost 6 bases, J lost 9 bases, and 18 bases lay in between. The CDR3 totals 15 residues. CDR3 nucleotide sequence: TGTGCCAGCAGCGCGAGCCGGGGGATCGGTTCACCCCTCCACTTT. Protein: CASSASRGIGSPLHF.

The chain combines TRBV6-5 with TRBJ2-1; tentative D call: TRBD2 (6 bases). This CDR3 is built from 15 residues. The germline V gene encodes CDR1 MNHEY and CDR2 SVGAGI. V was clipped by 6 bases and J by 6 bases, with 18 bases between them. CDR3 bases: TGTGCCAGCAGCCGAACTTTGGTCGGGGGCAATGAGCAGTTCTTC. This encodes CASSRTLVGGNEQFF.

J is TRBJ2-7 and V is TRBV18; D might be TRBD1 (5 bases). Germline V gene data show CDR1 as KGHSH and CDR2 as LQKENI. The V and J ends lost 3 bases and 2 bases respectively, with 14 bases between them. This CDR3 spans 15 amino acids. The DNA for the CDR3 is TGTGCCAGCTCACCGCAGGGTATCGATCCCTACGAGCAGTACTTC. Amino acid sequence: CASSPQGIDPYEQYF. Based on the CDR3 plus reference TRBV18 and TRBJ2-7, the full variable domain is NAGVMQNPRHLVRRRGQEARLRCSPMKGHSHVYWYRQLPEEGLKFMVYLQKENIIDESGMPKERFSAEFPKEGPSILRIQQVVRGDSAAYFCASSPQGIDPYEQYFGPGTRLTVT.

The gene calls are TRBV11-3 and TRBJ2-3; the D gene is possibly TRBD2 (6 bases). The germline CDR1 and CDR2 sequences are SGHNT and YENEEA. Trimming stripped 5 bases from V and 5 bases from J, with 17 bases between. This CDR3 contains 15 residues. The CDR3 DNA sequence: TGTGCCAGCAGCCAAGGCAGGAGGGTGGAAGATACGCAGTATTTT. Translating it yields CASSQGRRVEDTQYF.

This rearrangement joins TRBV3-1 (or the pseudogene TRBV3-2) to TRBJ1-5, with unresolved D. CDR1 is LGHDT and CDR2 is YNNKEL in the germline V gene (reference sequence). This CDR3 region has 13 residues. The germline V and J ends were trimmed by 4 bases and 1 base, with 5 bases remaining between them. This chain's CDR3 is CASSLSSNQPQHF. The CDR3 DNA reads TGTGCCAGCAGCCTATCCAGCAATCAGCCCCAGCATTTT.

The sample holds a few counts of this clone. The chain is built from TRBV6-2 or TRBV6-3 and TRBJ2-7; perhaps TRBD1 as D (7 bases). Trimming stripped 1 base from V and 6 bases from J, with 16 bases between. Looked up from germline, CDR1 is MNHEY and CDR2 is SVGEGT. This CDR3 has 15 amino acids. The DNA for the CDR3 is TGTGCCAGCAGTTACTATCCGGAGGGGGCCGGCGAGCAGTACTTC. Amino acid sequence: CASSYYPEGAGEQYF.

This clone appeared once. This rearrangement joins TRBV18 to TRBJ2-5; D is unresolved. CDR3 length: 13 residues. CDR1 KGHSH and CDR2 LQKENI come from the germline V gene. V lost 5 bases and J 2 bases, leaving 9 bases between the germline ends. The CDR3 nucleotides are TGTGCCAGCTCAAGTCGGAGACAAGAGACCCAGTACTTC. Translating gives CASSSRRQETQYF. Supplemented by reference TRBV18 and TRBJ2-5, the full variable domain reads NAGVMQNPRHLVRRRGQEARLRCSPMKGHSHVYWYRQLPEEGLKFMVYLQKENIIDESGMPKERFSAEFPKEGPSILRIQQVVRGDSAAYFCASSSRRQETQYFGPGTRLLVL.

The rearrangement joins TRBV3-1 (or the pseudogene TRBV3-2) to TRBJ1-1; D is undetermined. In germline, CDR1 is LGHDT, CDR2 YNNKEL (reference sequence). V was cut by 4 bases and J by 1 base, with 10 bases left in between. The CDR3 extends over 14 amino acids. The CDR3, as DNA: TGTGCCAGCAGCCGCAACACAGAGAACACTGAAGCTTTCTTT. This codes for CASSRNTENTEAFF.

V gene TRBV7-6 combines with J gene TRBJ2-6, with D possibly being TRBD1 (6 bases). This CDR3 has 16 residues. Germline V gene sequence: CDR1 SGHVS, CDR2 FNYEAQ. V lost 5 bases and J 0 bases, leaving 11 bases between the germline ends. The chain's CDR3 is CASSKQGNSGANVLTF. Here the CDR3 DNA reads TGTGCCAGCAGCAAACAGGGTAACTCTGGGGCCAACGTCCTGACTTTC.

The V and J genes are TRBV24-1 and TRBJ1-4; TRBD1 aligns across 10 bases. In germline, CDR1 is KGHDR, CDR2 SFDVKD. The CDR3 spans 17 residues. V dropped 7 bases and J dropped 7; count of bases not matched to a gene: 14. The CDR3 protein is CATRGGQGRTYSEKLFF. The CDR3 DNA reads as TGTGCCACCAGGGGGGGACAGGGGAGGACATATAGTGAAAAACTGTTTTTT.

The chain has TRBV10-3 and TRBJ1-5; possible D gene TRBD1, 6 bases. Germline-derived CDR1 and CDR2 are ENHRY and SYGVKD. With 4 bases removed from V and 3 bases from J, the gap between germline ends came to 16 bases. The CDR3 runs 16 residues. CDR3 DNA sequence: TGTGCCATCAGTGCGGGGGGGCTTTATGACAATCAGCCCCAGCATTTT. Its translation: CAISAGGLYDNQPQHF.

The chain is built from TRBV20-1 and TRBJ1-2; 8 bases are a match to TRBD1. Germline values: CDR1 DFQATT, CDR2 SNEGSKA (reference sequence). Unmatched junction bases numbered 4, after V lost 3 bases and J lost 4 bases. This CDR3 contains 13 residues. The CDR3 loop is CSASDGQGYGYTF. The CDR3 DNA sequence: TGCAGTGCTAGTGACGGACAGGGCTATGGCTACACCTTC.